The rows below give T cell receptor beta chains drawn from one sample of a study of Ad26.COV2.S vaccination and SARS-CoV-2 variants. Method: immunoSEQ multiplex PCR; TCRdb's copy keeps in-frame clones and lacks some. The data show about 320,000 clones, around four fifths seen once. Sequencing was performed on peripheral blood, taken in a trial of Ad26.COV2.S vaccine versus placebo. The receptors were sampled from a person aged 18-65 years who received the Ad26.COV2.S COVID-19 vaccine or a placebo. CDR3s include the opening cysteine and the closing phenylalanine or tryptophan. A D gene is named only where the DNA matches it firmly. Some rows have no size entry. The others give once, few or many, or a class for an expanded clone.

NA	once	TRBV28	TRBJ1-2	TGTGGGGCAGGCGCACACTATGGCTACACCTTC	CGAGAHYGYTF
TRBD1	NA	TRBV15	TRBJ1-2	TGTGCCACCAGCAGGGACAGGGGGAACTATGGCTACACCTTC	CATSRDRGNYGYTF
NA	NA	TRBV20-1	TRBJ1-1	TGCAGTGCACCACTTAACACTGAAGCTTTCTTT	CSAPLNTEAFF
NA	NA	TRBV7-6	TRBJ1-2	TGTGCCAGCAGCTTAGCAGGGGGGGGAGGCTACACCTTC	CASSLAGGGGYTF
NA	NA	TRBV11-2	TRBJ2-7	TGTGCCAGCAGCTTAGGGGGCTGGGGGTTCTCCTACGAGCAGTACTTC	CASSLGGWGFSYEQYF
NA	once	TRBV4-1	TRBJ2-7	TGCGCCAGCAGCCAAGATGGGGGGACAGTATACGAGCAGTACTTC	CASSQDGGTVYEQYF
NA	NA	TRBV5-1	TRBJ2-3	TGCGCCAGCAGCTTGGGGGAAACAGATACGCAGTATTTT	CASSLGETDTQYF
NA	NA	TRBV7-9	TRBJ1-4	TGTGCCAGCAGCCCCTCGGGGACGGGTGAAAAACTGTTTTTT	CASSPSGTGEKLFF
NA	NA	TRBV9	TRBJ2-1	TGTGCCAGCAGCGTAGAGGTGGCCTCCTACAATGAGCAGTTCTTC	CASSVEVASYNEQFF
NA	NA	TRBV6-5	TRBJ2-3	TGTGCCAGCAGTTACTCAGCGGGACAACGCACAGATACGCAGTATTTT	CASSYSAGQRTDTQYF
NA	NA	TRBV27	TRBJ1-2	TGTGCCAGCAGCCCTGGGGACGTAGTTAACTATGGCTACACCTTC	CASSPGDVVNYGYTF
NA	NA	TRBV19	TRBJ1-4	TGTGCCAGTAGTATGTATGTTGGTGGGGGCCCTCGATGGGAAAAACTGTTTTTT	CASSMYVGGGPRWEKLFF
NA	once	TRBV5-1	TRBJ1-1	TGCGCCAGCAGCGAACGGTCTTACATGAACACTGAAGCTTTCTTT	CASSERSYMNTEAFF
NA	once	TRBV6-1	TRBJ1-5	TGTGCCAGCAGTGAAGGTCTTTACAGTTACCAGCCCCAGCATTTT	CASSEGLYSYQPQHF
TRBD1	NA	TRBV5-1	TRBJ2-1	TGCGCCAGCAGCCTTGGGACAGGGACATCACGGGAGCAGTTCTTC	CASSLGTGTSREQFF
NA	NA	TRBV7-6	TRBJ2-2	TGTGCCAGCAGCTTAGCACCATGGAAACAGGAGGTCACCGGGGAGCTGTTTTTT	CASSLAPWKQEVTGELFF
NA	NA	TRBV24-1	TRBJ2-5	TGTGCCACGGCTAGAGACAAAGAGACCCAGTACTTC	CATARDKETQYF
NA	once	TRBV10-2	TRBJ2-2	TGCGCCAGCAGAGGGGGGGCCTTAAGCACCGGGGAGCTGTTTTTT	CASRGGALSTGELFF
TRBD2	NA	TRBV6-5	TRBJ2-1	TGTGCCAGCAGTTACTCGGGACTAGCGGCTTACAATGAGCAGTTCTTC	CASSYSGLAAYNEQFF
TRBD1	NA	TRBV5-1	TRBJ2-1	TGCGCCAGCAGCTCCGGGACAGGGGGCGGTGAGCAGTTCTTC	CASSSGTGGGEQFF
NA	NA	TRBV7-9	TRBJ2-7	TGTGCCAGCAGCCGCGGTTTCGGTGACGAGCAGTACTTC	CASSRGFGDEQYF
NA	NA	TRBV7-2	TRBJ1-2	TGTGCCAGCAGCCCGTACAAAGGTGGCTACACCTTC	CASSPYKGGYTF
NA	few	TRBV7-2	TRBJ2-1	TGTGCCAGCAGCTTACAATTGGGGTCCGACAATGAGCAGTTCTTC	CASSLQLGSDNEQFF
TRBD1	NA	TRBV6-5	TRBJ2-5	TGTGCCAGCAGGCGAGACAGGGGGCGGGAGACCCAGTACTTC	CASRRDRGRETQYF
TRBD1	NA	TRBV2	TRBJ1-3	TGTGCCAGCAGTCGGGACAGGAACACCATATATTTT	CASSRDRNTIYF
NA	once	TRBV9	TRBJ1-3	TGTGCCAGCAGCGTAGCGGCGACTGTCTCTGGAAACACCATATATTTT	CASSVAATVSGNTIYF
TRBD1	NA	TRBV27	TRBJ2-3	TGTGCCAGCAGTCGGCGGGACAGGGGTACAGATACGCAGTATTTT	CASSRRDRGTDTQYF
TRBD2	NA	TRBV24-1	TRBJ2-5	TGTGCCACCAGTGCCCCGGGGGGGGACCGCACAGAGACCCAGTACTTC	CATSAPGGDRTETQYF
NA	NA	TRBV5-1	TRBJ1-2	TGCGCCAGCAACCCCACCGCGCGGCATGGCTACACCTTC	CASNPTARHGYTF
TRBD2	NA	TRBV6-4	TRBJ2-2	TGTGCCAGCAGTGCCAGCGGGGGGACCGGGGAGCTGTTTTTT	CASSASGGTGELFF
NA	NA	TRBV15	TRBJ1-2	TGTGCCACCAGCAGAGGGAACTATGGCTACACCTTC	CATSRGNYGYTF
NA	NA	TRBV9	TRBJ2-7	TGTGCCAGCAGCGTCCACCCAGGGTCTGGCGAGCAGTACTTC	CASSVHPGSGEQYF
TRBD2	NA	TRBV10-2	TRBJ2-3	TGCGCCAGCACTCAGACTAGCGGCCCCACAGATACGCAGTATTTT	CASTQTSGPTDTQYF
NA	NA	TRBV11-1	TRBJ1-5	TGTGCCAGCAGCGTCCACAGAGATCAGCCCCAGCATTTT	CASSVHRDQPQHF
NA	NA	TRBV19	TRBJ1-2	TGTGCCAGTACTACTGGACGGATCTATGGCTACACCTTC	CASTTGRIYGYTF
NA	NA	TRBV14	TRBJ2-5	TGTGCCAGCAGCCAAGCAGGGTACCAAGAGACCCAGTACTTC	CASSQAGYQETQYF
NA	NA	TRBV18	TRBJ1-2	TGTGCCAGCTCACTTAACGGGCCACCTCGAACTTGGGGCTACACCTTC	CASSLNGPPRTWGYTF
NA	NA	TRBV18	TRBJ1-4	TGTGCCAGCTCTCACCGACAGGTTGAAAAACTGTTTTTT	CASSHRQVEKLFF
NA	NA	TRBV7-8	TRBJ2-2	TGTGCCAGCAGCTTTGGGGGGGAGCTGTTTTTT	CASSFGGELFF
NA	NA	TRBV30	TRBJ1-6	TGTGCCTGGAGTGTTCCCAGGGTAGGATCCTATAATTCACCCCTCCACTTT	CAWSVPRVGSYNSPLHF
NA	NA	TRBV6-1	TRBJ1-2	TGTGCCAGCAGTGAAGAGGGCCGAGCGGGGGGCTACACCTTC	CASSEEGRAGGYTF
NA	few	TRBV20-1	TRBJ1-6	TGCAGTGCTAGTGGAGGTGTAAATTCACCCCTCCACTTT	CSASGGVNSPLHF